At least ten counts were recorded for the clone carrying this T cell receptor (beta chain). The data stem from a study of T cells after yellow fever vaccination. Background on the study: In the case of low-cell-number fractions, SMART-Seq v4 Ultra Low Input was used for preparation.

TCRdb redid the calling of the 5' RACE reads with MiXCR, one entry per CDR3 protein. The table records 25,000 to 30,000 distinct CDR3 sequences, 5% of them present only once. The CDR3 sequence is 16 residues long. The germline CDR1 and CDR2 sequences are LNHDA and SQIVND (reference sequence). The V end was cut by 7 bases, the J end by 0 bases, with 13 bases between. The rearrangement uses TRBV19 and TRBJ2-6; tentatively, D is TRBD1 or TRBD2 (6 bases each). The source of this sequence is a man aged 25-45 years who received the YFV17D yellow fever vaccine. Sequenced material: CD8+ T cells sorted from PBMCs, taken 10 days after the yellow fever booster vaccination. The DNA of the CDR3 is TGTGCCAGTAAAGACTGGGGGGCCTCTGGGGCCAACGTCCTGACTTTC. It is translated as CASKDWGASGANVLTF.